This T cell receptor beta chain was recovered during a study of CXCR3-negative and CXCR3-positive naive CD8 T cells. Study findings and constraints: Naive subsets did not differ in surface CD5, and the authors estimated TCR strength using properties of the TRB CDR3. Partly lower CXCR3 expression followed cryopreservation, and most assays relied on fresh PBMCs.

The CDR3 sequence is 16 residues long. The authors prepared UMI-labeled TRB cDNA libraries by 5' RACE. For each CDR3 protein, TCRdb gives one entry from its re-call of the 5' RACE reads, without DNA. The listing contains about 43,000 distinct CDR3 sequences. As to this clonotype: Its target is unknown.

Sequenced sample: memory CD8+ T cells from blood. The chain has TRBV12-3 or TRBV12-4 and TRBJ1-1; no DNA is available, so the TRBD1 call from TCRdb remains unchecked. The TCR was taken from a human donor in good health. Some clones in this sample may be carry-over from other donors' samples. CDR3 residues: CASSTIILTGNTEAFF.